The sequence of this TCR beta chain was determined in a study of blood T cells in healthy people across ages. Per sample, at least 6 micrograms of total RNA were extracted. Alongside a J-beta primer mix, a sample-barcoded 5' primer served in a second PCR lasting roughly 7 to 11 cycles. From the 5' RACE reads, TCRdb called clonotypes with MiXCR, one entry per CDR3 protein. The data show some 1.7 million distinct CDR3 sequences, approximately 28% seen once. V was cut by 4 bases and J by 9 bases, with 2 bases left in between. The CDR3 has 9 amino acids. Germline CDR1 SGHRS, CDR2 YFSETQ. Specimen: blood. The sequence derives from a woman aged 25 to 39 in good health. The chain uses TRBV5-1 and TRBJ1-5, with D uncertain. The CDR3 protein is CASSRPQHF. In nucleotides, the CDR3 is TGCGCCAGCAGCCGGCCCCAGCATTTT.